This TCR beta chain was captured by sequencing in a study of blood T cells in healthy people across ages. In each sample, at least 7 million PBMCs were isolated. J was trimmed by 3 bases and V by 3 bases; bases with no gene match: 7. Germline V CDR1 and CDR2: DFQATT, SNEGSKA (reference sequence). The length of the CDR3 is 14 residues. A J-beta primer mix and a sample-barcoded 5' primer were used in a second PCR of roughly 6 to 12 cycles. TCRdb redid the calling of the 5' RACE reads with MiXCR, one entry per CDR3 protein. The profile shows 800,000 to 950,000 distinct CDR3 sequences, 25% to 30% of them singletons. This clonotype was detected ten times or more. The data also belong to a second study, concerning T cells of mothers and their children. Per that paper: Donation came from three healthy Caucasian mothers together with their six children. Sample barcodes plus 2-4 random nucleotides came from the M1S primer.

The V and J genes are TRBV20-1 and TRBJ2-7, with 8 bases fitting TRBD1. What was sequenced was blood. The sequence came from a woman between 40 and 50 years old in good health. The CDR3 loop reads CSASTGQGNYEQYF. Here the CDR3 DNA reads TGCAGTGCTAGTACCGGACAGGGAAACTACGAGCAGTACTTC.